The clone carrying this TCR beta chain was found a few times. The CDR3 runs 14 residues. Trimming pared 3 bases from V and 0 bases from J, leaving 6 bases between. These data are taken from a study of blood T cell repertoires in COVID-19. At the level of the study: PBMCs, B-cell-depleted T cells, or T cells provided the cDNA or gDNA that made up the material.

Original handling: Quantification of nucleated cells was approximated via reference gene primer amplification. Only in-frame clones appear in the TCRdb table, and some are missing; sequencing was by immunoSEQ multiplex PCR. The V and J calls and clone size were taken over from that table, and D and trimming were inferred from the DNA. The sample records tens of thousands of clones, 87% being singletons. Sequences were obtained from peripheral blood. This TCR was sampled from a man aged 55 to 69 with active or convalescent COVID-19. This chain joins TRBV23-1 and TRBJ1-5; D ambiguous. TRBV23-1 qualifies as an ORF whose function is uncertain. In DNA, the CDR3 is TGCGCCAGCAGTCACGTCGGTAGCAATCAGCCCCAGCATTTT. Its translation is CASSHVGSNQPQHF.